The clone carrying this T cell receptor beta chain was observed at least ten times. Its antigen is still unknown. This entry comes from a study of CD8 T cells in ankylosing spondylitis. 5'-RACE, quantitative and with molecular barcodes, yielded the TCR beta libraries. TCRdb reprocessed the 5' RACE reads with MiXCR, giving one entry per CDR3 protein. The profile covers 750,000 to 850,000 distinct CDR3 sequences, with over 9.5% appearing a single time and more than 0.5% taken by the ten largest. Overall study results and limits: There was a TCR beta motif, made of several highly homologous variants, that appeared characteristic of ankylosing spondylitis blood. Clones tied to disease were said to be significantly enriched in matched ankylosing spondylitis synovial fluid. Previous work reported some of these motif variants in the synovial fluid and blood of reactive arthritis.

There are 20 residues in the CDR3. The germline V gene encodes CDR1 SGHTA and CDR2 FQGNSA. Trimming took 3 bases from V and 0 from J; bases not matched to a gene: 9. This chain links TRBV7-2 with TRBJ2-1, with 15 bases identical to TRBD2. This clonotype was obtained from a male donor with ankylosing spondylitis. The material sequenced was blood, either unsorted or a sorted T cell fraction (not recorded which). The CDR3 region is CASSFTGTSGRLSSYNEQFF. CDR3 nucleotides: TGTGCCAGCAGCTTTACTGGGACTAGCGGGAGGCTCAGCTCCTACAATGAGCAGTTCTTC.